This T cell receptor (beta chain) was retrieved from a study of blood T cells in healthy people across ages. The use of a sample-barcoded 5' primer and a J-beta primer mix characterized a second PCR of about 7 to 12 cycles. Each cDNA molecule was tagged by a template-switch adaptor with 12 random nucleotides. From the 5' RACE reads, TCRdb called clonotypes with MiXCR, one entry per CDR3 protein. This sample has approximately 780,000 distinct CDR3 sequences; more than 25% occur once, and the top ten carry approximately 2.9%. Whole-study results and caveats: Those diversity estimates obtained from one million T cells were thought to be underestimates. The donors' CMV status was not determined, possibly confounding changes in expanded clonotypes.

Staff drew around 10 milliliters of peripheral blood from each donor. This clonotype came up a few times. Its target is not known. CDR3 length: 19 amino acids. V gave up 0 bases and J gave up 4 bases; unmatched junction bases: 10. Germline V CDR1 and CDR2: SGHTA, FQGNSA. The same data also contributed to another study, on T cells of mothers and their children.

The chain recombines TRBV7-2 with TRBJ2-3; 13 bases align to TRBD2. Sequencing was done on a sample of blood. The source of this sequence is a boy aged 5-17 years in good health. The CDR3 loop is CASSLAPYLLAGGADTQYF. CDR3 bases: TGTGCCAGCAGCTTAGCTCCCTACTTACTAGCGGGGGGGGCAGATACGCAGTATTTT.